These 10 T cell receptor beta chains were all obtained from the same sample, sequenced in a study of monozygotic twins with inflammatory bowel disease. For each CDR3 protein, TCRdb gives one entry from its re-call of the 5' RACE reads, without DNA. The sample features fewer than 350,000 distinct CDR3 sequences, with 2% to 2.5% in its top ten. The sequencing sample was made of blood. The receptor source for this set is a human donor with ulcerative colitis or Crohn's disease, or a healthy co-twin of an affected twin (not recorded which).

The chain has TRBV11-2 and TRBJ1-1. This CDR3 is built from 12 residues. In germline, CDR1 is SGHAT, CDR2 FQNNGV. CDR3 sequence reads: CASSLEVAEAFF.

This chain uses TRBV5-4 with TRBJ2-2; TCRdb's assignment of TRBD2 cannot be checked, as there is no DNA. The CDR3 totals 16 residues. Germline V gives CDR1 SGHNT, CDR2 YYREEE (reference sequence). This chain's CDR3 is CASSDPRAGLTGELFF.

The rearrangement links TRBV20-1 to TRBJ2-7; TCRdb names TRBD1, which stays unverified in the absence of DNA. The CDR3 is 19 residues long. Germline V gives CDR1 DFQATT, CDR2 SNEGSKA (reference sequence). The CDR3 reads CSATSRVNRSDGVRYEQYF.

The genes are TRBV20-1 and TRBJ2-3; the D call from TCRdb, TRBD2, cannot be confirmed without DNA. The CDR3 is 14 amino acids. From germline, CDR1 is DFQATT and CDR2 SNEGSKA (reference sequence). CDR3 sequence: CSASQGLAMNTQYF.

This sequence joins TRBV20-1 and TRBJ2-1; TCRdb's D call, TRBD2, is unchecked because there is no DNA. Looked up from germline, CDR1 is DFQATT and CDR2 is SNEGSKA (reference sequence). The CDR3 runs to 15 residues. The chain's CDR3 is CSARDRAGVANEQFF.

The chain couples TRBV3-1 to TRBJ1-2. The CDR3 has 12 residues. The V gene's germline CDR1 is LGHDT and CDR2 YNNKEL (reference sequence). The CDR3 sequence is CASSQEGRRVTF.

The rearrangement joins TRBV19 to TRBJ2-3; the D call from TCRdb, TRBD1, cannot be confirmed without DNA. There are 13 residues in the CDR3. CDR1 is LNHDA, CDR2 SQIVND, per germline (reference sequence). This CDR3 reads CASRQGGGDTQYF.

This sequence joins TRBV28 and TRBJ2-3. The CDR3 is 14 residues long. Germline V gene data show CDR1 as MDHEN and CDR2 as SYDVKM. CDR3 protein: CASSLVGDTDTQYF.

This sequence joins TRBV20-1 and TRBJ1-1; TCRdb's D call, TRBD1, is unchecked because there is no DNA. The CDR3 runs to 14 residues. The germline V gene encodes CDR1 DFQATT and CDR2 SNEGSKA (reference sequence). CDR3 residues: CSARVPGQYTEAFF.

This chain uses TRBV11-2 with TRBJ2-7. Germline V CDR1 and CDR2: SGHAT, FQNNGV. CDR3 length: 13 residues. The CDR3 sequence is CASSLVRPDEQYF.